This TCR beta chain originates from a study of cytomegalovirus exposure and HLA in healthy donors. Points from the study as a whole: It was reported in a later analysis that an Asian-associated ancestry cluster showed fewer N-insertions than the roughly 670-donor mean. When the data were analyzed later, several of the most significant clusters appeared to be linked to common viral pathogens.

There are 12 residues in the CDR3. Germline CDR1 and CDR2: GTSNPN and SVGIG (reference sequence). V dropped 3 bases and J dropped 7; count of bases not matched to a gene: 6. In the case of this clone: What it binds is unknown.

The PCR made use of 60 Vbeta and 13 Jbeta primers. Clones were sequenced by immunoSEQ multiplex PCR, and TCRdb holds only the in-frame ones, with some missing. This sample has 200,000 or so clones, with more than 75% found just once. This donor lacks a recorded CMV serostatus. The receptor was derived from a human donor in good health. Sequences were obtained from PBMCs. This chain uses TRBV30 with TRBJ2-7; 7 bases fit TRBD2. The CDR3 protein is CAWSPGGREQYF. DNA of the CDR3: TGTGCCTGGAGCCCGGGGGGAAGAGAGCAGTACTTC. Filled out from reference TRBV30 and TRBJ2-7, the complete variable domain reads SQTIHQWPATLVQPVGSPLSLECTVEGTSNPNLYWYRQAAGRGLQLLFYSVGIGQISSEVPQNLSASRPQDRQFILSSKKLLLSDSGFYLCAWSPGGREQYFGPGTRLTVT.